The 13 T cell receptor beta chains reported below all come from one sample, sequenced in a study of OX40 agonist ivuxolimab in advanced cancers. The library was built by means of the immunoSEQ multiplex PCR assay. TCRdb limited this immuneACCESS table to in-frame rearrangements with V and J called. A share of clones is missing; checked studies link under half to unresolved V genes, and the rest is unexplained. A total of about 55,000 clones appear in this sample, approximately 86% of them only once. The ten top clones hold more than 9.5% of the sample. The material was CD4+ or CD8+ T cells sorted from blood, obtained in a trial of the OX40 agonist ivuxolimab. The receptors stem from an adult with an advanced solid tumor such as melanoma, head and neck, liver or kidney cancer.

This chain joins TRBV10-3 and TRBJ2-7, with 7 bases fitting TRBD1. The CDR3 is 15 residues long. Germline assignment: CDR1 ENHRY and CDR2 SYGVKD. V was clipped by 2 bases and J by 1 base; unmatched bases: 5. CDR3 region: CAISEHRGGSYEQYF. CDR3 DNA sequence: TGTGCCATCAGTGAGCACAGGGGCGGGTCCTACGAGCAGTACTTC.

J is TRBJ2-1 and V is TRBV5-1, with 8 bases matching TRBD1. The junction had 6 bases not matched to a gene; V was cut back by 4 bases and J by 0 bases. In germline, CDR1 is SGHRS, CDR2 YFSETQ. The CDR3 covers 16 residues. The CDR3 loop is CASSPGQGGSYNEQFF. CDR3 coding DNA: TGCGCCAGCAGCCCAGGACAGGGCGGCTCCTACAATGAGCAGTTCTTC.

The chain combines TRBV27 with TRBJ2-2; unclear D gene. The V gene's germline CDR1 is MNHEY and CDR2 SMNVEV (reference sequence). This CDR3 contains 14 residues. V shed 3 bases and J shed 1 base, with 6 bases lying between them. The CDR3 region is CASSFQRNTGELFF. CDR3 nucleotide sequence: TGTGCCAGCAGTTTCCAGAGGAACACCGGGGAGCTGTTTTTT.

Remarks on this clone: The junction differs from germline at one of its ends, possibly a read error. The rearrangement links TRBV7-1 to TRBJ2-6, with D perhaps TRBD1 (5 bases). TRBV7-1 carries the ORF label, with uncertain function. The CDR3 runs to 18 residues. The CDR3: CASSRWLQRTKSGQRPDF. The CDR3 coding sequence is TGTGCCAGCAGCAGATGGCTTCAGAGGACAAAGTCGGGCCAACGTCCTGATTTC.

The rearrangement links TRBV19 to TRBJ2-4; D is uncertain. Trimming pared 2 bases from V and 2 bases from J, leaving 13 bases between. This CDR3 is 16 amino acids long. Looked up from germline, CDR1 is LNHDA and CDR2 is SQIVND (reference sequence). CDR3 residues: CASSIQDLRSKNIQYF. The CDR3 DNA follows: TGTGCCAGTAGTATACAAGACCTGAGATCCAAAAACATTCAGTACTTC.

The chain couples TRBV2 to TRBJ1-4; D is unresolved. This CDR3 comprises 16 residues. Per the germline V gene, CDR1 is SNHLY and CDR2 is FYNNEI. The ends were cut back, 3 bases at V and 2 bases at J, with 13 bases in the middle. CDR3 in DNA: TGTGCCAGCAGTGATGACCATGAGAGGACTAATGAAAAACTGTTTTTT. Protein: CASSDDHERTNEKLFF.

The chain recombines TRBV11-2 with TRBJ1-2, with TRBD1 as a possible D gene (5 bases). V was trimmed by 5 bases and J by 7 bases, leaving 17 bases between them. There are 14 residues in the CDR3. Germline V gives CDR1 SGHAT, CDR2 FQNNGV. In DNA form, the CDR3 reads TGTGCCAGCAGCCAAACCGGGACCTTGGGTGGCTACACCTTC. Amino acid sequence: CASSQTGTLGGYTF.

A few counts support this clone. The chain is built from TRBV4-2 and TRBJ2-1; either TRBD1 or TRBD2 may fit D (6 bases each). Germline assignment: CDR1 LGHNA and CDR2 YNFKEQ. The CDR3 is made up of 14 amino acids. V lost 3 bases and J 9 bases, leaving 15 bases between the germline ends. CDR3 residues: CASSQGGRIGEQFF. In DNA form, the CDR3 reads TGTGCCAGCAGCCAGGGGGGCAGGATTGGTGAGCAGTTCTTC.

This clone was seen only once. The chain joins TRBV5-8 to TRBJ1-2; D may be TRBD1 (5 bases). The germline gives CDR1 SGHTS, CDR2 YDEGEE. This CDR3 has 15 amino acids. V was clipped by 3 bases and J by 8 bases, with 20 bases between them. The CDR3 region is CASSSEGDPIFGYTF. The CDR3 DNA follows: TGTGCCAGCAGCTCTGAAGGGGACCCTATCTTCGGCTACACCTTC.

The J gene is TRBJ2-3, the V gene TRBV6-1, with D tentatively TRBD2 (5 bases). This CDR3 is built from 17 residues. V gave up 1 base and J gave up 4 bases, with 18 bases separating them. CDR1 is MNHNS and CDR2 is SASEGT in the germline V gene. CDR3 DNA: TGTGCCAGCAGTGAAGAACTAGGTCAAAGGGTCGCAGATACGCAGTATTTT. Its protein product is CASSEELGQRVADTQYF.

The chain links TRBV5-6 to TRBJ2-2, with D perhaps TRBD1 or TRBD2 (5 bases each). The CDR3 is 14 amino acids. The germline V gene encodes CDR1 SGHDT and CDR2 YYEEEE. Trimming shortened V by 4 bases and J by 8 bases, and 15 bases separated the two germline ends. CDR3 loop: CASSSAGTSGELFF. CDR3 nucleotide sequence: TGTGCCAGCAGCAGCGCCGGGACGTCAGGGGAGCTGTTTTTT.

Note on this clone: The CDR3 does not end in the conserved phenylalanine or tryptophan, so this is likely a read error. The V gene is TRBV7-6, the J gene TRBJ1-6; unclear D gene. The CDR3 runs 13 residues. V shed 1 base and J shed 10 bases, with 8 bases lying between them. Germline values: CDR1 SGHVS, CDR2 FNYEAQ. The CDR3 nucleotides are TGTGCCAGCAGCTTAGGGGTCTGGTCACCCCTCCACCTT. It translates to CASSLGVWSPLHL.

This clone showed up just a few times. V usage is TRBV5-5 and J usage is TRBJ2-2; possible D gene TRBD2, 6 bases. Trimming shortened V by 3 bases and J by 6 bases, and 15 bases separated the two germline ends. The CDR3 runs to 15 residues. The germline gives CDR1 SGHKS, CDR2 YYEKEE (reference sequence). CDR3 coding DNA: TGTGCCAGCAGCTGGGAGGCGGGTGTCGCCGGGGAGCTGTTTTTT. Encoded protein: CASSWEAGVAGELFF.